The 15 T cell receptor beta chains in this list originate from one sample, sequenced in a study of shared clonotypes between healthy human individuals. Profiled with immunoSEQ multiplex PCR; TCRdb holds only in-frame clones, not every one. The data hold some 2.3 million clones, with approximately 95% observed a single time. The sample comprised naive CD4+ T cells from PBMCs. The subset: CD45RA+ positively selected. These receptors were taken from a man aged 18-30 years in good health. Some clones in this sample may be carry-over from other donors' samples.

This rearrangement joins TRBV19 to TRBJ1-2; the match to TRBD1 covers 8 bases. The length of the CDR3 is 15 residues. The germline V gene encodes CDR1 LNHDA and CDR2 SQIVND (reference sequence). Losses at the gene ends were 3 bases for V and 3 bases for J; bases not matched to a gene: 6. CDR3 region: CASSITQGAYYGYTF. CDR3 sequence (DNA): TGTGCCAGTAGTATTACGCAGGGGGCTTACTATGGCTACACCTTC.

This clone occurred once. The rearrangement links TRBV30 to TRBJ2-1; 12 bases line up with TRBD2. The ends lost 0 bases at V and 8 bases at J; junction bases unmatched: 11. Germline CDR1 is GTSNPN and CDR2 is SVGIG (reference sequence). The CDR3 has 17 residues. The CDR3 DNA sequence: TGTGCCTGGAGTGTATATCCCCGTGCTAGCGGGAGGGATGAGCAGTTCTTC. It translates to CAWSVYPRASGRDEQFF.

The chain carries TRBV4-1 and TRBJ2-7, with TRBD1 matching 11 bases. CDR1 and CDR2 from the germline V gene are MGHRA and YSYEKL. V lost 1 base, J lost 6 bases, and 14 bases stayed unmatched. The CDR3 runs 18 residues. The DNA for the CDR3 is TGCGCCAGCAGCCAAGTAGGGGGAAGGGACAGGGGGTGGTCCGAGCAGTACTTC. This codes for CASSQVGGRDRGWSEQYF.

The chain combines TRBV7-3 with TRBJ2-7; the D gene is possibly TRBD1 (5 bases). The V gene lost 5 bases and the J gene lost 2 bases, with 13 bases spanning the gap. Germline CDR1 SGHTA, CDR2 FQGTGA. This CDR3 is 14 amino acids long. The CDR3 nucleotides are TGTGCCAGCAGCCCCCCCGCCAGGGCCTACGAGCAGTACTTC. Translating it yields CASSPPARAYEQYF.

The chain carries TRBV5-1 and TRBJ2-1; D tentatively reads TRBD1 or TRBD2 (5 bases each). Trimming took off 4 bases at V and 9 bases at J, with 17 bases between the two ends. Germline CDR1 and CDR2: SGHRS and YFSETQ. The CDR3 covers 14 residues. CDR3: CASSGGRTQGEQFF. In DNA, the CDR3 is TGCGCCAGCAGCGGCGGGCGTACCCAGGGTGAGCAGTTCTTC.

The V call is TRBV5-1, the J call TRBJ1-2; no definite D call. The ends were cut back, 0 bases at V and 6 bases at J, with 12 bases in the middle. This CDR3 spans 14 amino acids. CDR1 and CDR2 (germline): SGHRS, YFSETQ. In DNA form, the CDR3 reads TGCGCCAGCAGCTTGGGTAGCCCCTCGGATGGCTACACCTTC. Amino acids: CASSLGSPSDGYTF.

The chain recombines TRBV7-2 with TRBJ2-5, with unresolved D. Per the germline V gene, CDR1 is SGHTA and CDR2 is FQGNSA. Trimming pared 4 bases from V and 5 bases from J, leaving 11 bases between. The CDR3 has 13 residues. CDR3 residues: CASSSGPDETQYF. DNA for the CDR3: TGTGCCAGCAGCTCCGGACCAGACGAGACCCAGTACTTC. The whole variable domain, remainder taken from reference TRBV7-2 and TRBJ2-5, is GAGVSQSPSNKVTEKGKDVELRCDPISGHTALYWYRQSLGQGLEFLIYFQGNSAPDKSGLPSDRFSAERTGGSVSTLTIQRTQQEDSAVYLCASSSGPDETQYFGPGTRLLVL.

The chain links TRBV6-5 to TRBJ1-1, with D maybe TRBD1 (6 bases). The germline gives CDR1 MNHEY, CDR2 SVGAGI. This CDR3 comprises 14 residues. Trimming removed 6 bases at V and 6 bases at J, with 17 bases between. The CDR3 DNA reads TGTGCCAGCAGGTCGGCAGGGGAGAAGCCTGAAGCTTTCTTT. Its protein is CASRSAGEKPEAFF.

To note about this clone: The identical CDR3 is also encoded by other nucleotide sequences in the sample. V gene TRBV14 combines with J gene TRBJ2-3; D gene unclear. The germline gives CDR1 SGHDN, CDR2 FVKESK. The CDR3 is made up of 12 amino acids. With 1 base removed from V and 3 bases from J, the gap between germline ends came to 2 bases. CDR3 nucleotide sequence: TGTGCCAGCAGCCAAGTTACAGATACGCAGTATTTT. This translates into CASSQVTDTQYF.

V usage is TRBV19 and J usage is TRBJ2-7; tentative D call: TRBD1 (7 bases). The CDR3 consists of 14 residues. The V end was cut by 3 bases, the J end by 6 bases, with 15 bases between. Germline CDR1 LNHDA, CDR2 SQIVND (reference sequence). In nucleotides, the CDR3 is TGTGCCAGTAGTATTCAGGGGGGCGCGGGCGAGCAGTACTTC. Its translation: CASSIQGGAGEQYF. Looking up the rest from reference TRBV19 and TRBJ2-7 gives the full variable domain: DGGITQSPKYLFRKEGQNVTLSCEQNLNHDAMYWYRQDPGQGLRLIYYSQIVNDFQKGDIAEGYSVSREKKESFPLTVTSAQKNPTAFYLCASSIQGGAGEQYFGPGTRLTVT.

The rearrangement joins TRBV19 to TRBJ1-1; D call uncertain. Germline loops: CDR1 LNHDA, CDR2 SQIVND (reference sequence). This CDR3 is built from 11 residues. V gave up 8 bases and J gave up 4 bases, with 8 bases separating them. The CDR3 coding sequence is TGTGCCAGTTCGGTTGCCACTGAAGCTTTCTTT. Protein: CASSVATEAFF.

Note on this clone: Distinct nucleotide sequences in the sample also encode this CDR3. This chain connects TRBV5-1 to TRBJ1-1; D is uncertain. This CDR3 spans 15 amino acids. Germline V CDR1 and CDR2: SGHRS, YFSETQ. The V and J ends lost 0 bases and 0 bases respectively, with 9 bases between them. CDR3 nucleotide sequence: TGCGCCAGCAGCTTGGTTGGAGGAGTGAACACTGAAGCTTTCTTT. Its protein product is CASSLVGGVNTEAFF. Variable domain in full (rest from reference TRBV5-1 and TRBJ1-1): KAGVTQTPRYLIKTRGQQVTLSCSPISGHRSVSWYQQTPGQGLQFLFEYFSETQRNKGNFPGRFSGRQFSNSRSEMNVSTLELGDSALYLCASSLVGGVNTEAFFGQGTRLTVV.

This clone was seen only once. This chain links TRBV27 with TRBJ2-7; TRBD2 aligns across 10 bases. Germline V gene sequence: CDR1 MNHEY, CDR2 SMNVEV (reference sequence). CDR3 size: 16 residues. Trimming removed 5 bases from V and 6 bases from J; junction bases left unmatched: 13. The CDR3 DNA reads TGTGCCAGCAGTAAAAAACCTAGCGGGAGTATCCTCGAGCAGTACTTC. Protein product: CASSKKPSGSILEQYF.

The chain couples TRBV6-4 to TRBJ2-1; 8 bases match TRBD1. Germline loops: CDR1 MRHNA, CDR2 SNTAGT. This CDR3 spans 15 amino acids. The V gene end was trimmed by 9 bases and the J gene end by 2 bases; junction bases not matched to a gene: 9. The chain's CDR3 is CASASDRAPYNEQFF. CDR3 in DNA: TGTGCCAGTGCCTCGGACAGGGCTCCCTACAATGAGCAGTTCTTC.

The chain uses TRBV2 and TRBJ2-5; tentative D call: TRBD1 (6 bases). The J call is uncertain, as TRBJ2-7 better fits the DNA end. CDR1 is SNHLY and CDR2 is FYNNEI in the germline V gene. This CDR3 region has 14 residues. The DNA for the CDR3 is TGTGCCAGCAGCTACTACAGGGATCATTACGAGCAGTACTTC. Translating gives CASSYYRDHYEQYF.